The 12 T cell receptor beta chains reported below all come from one sample, sequenced in a study of CD8 T cells in Susac syndrome. RNA, at about 0.5 to 1 ug, was reverse transcribed with random hexamers. TCRdb reprocessed the immunoSEQ multiplex PCR reads via MiXCR and lists one record per CDR3 protein. The sample consists of about 120,000 distinct CDR3 sequences, approximately 96% of them appearing once. Sequencing was carried out using CD8+ T cells from PBMCs. The receptors come from a human donor with Susac syndrome.

The chain links TRBV4-1 to TRBJ2-5; D is undetermined. The V gene's germline CDR1 is MGHRA and CDR2 YSYEKL. V lost 4 bases and J lost 5, with 23 bases in between. The CDR3 spans 17 residues. DNA of the CDR3: TGCGCCAGCAGCCTAAGCCCGTCGAGAGGTCCGCGGGAGACCCAGTACTTC. Residues: CASSLSPSRGPRETQYF.

In this sample, this clonotype turned up once. Here the CDR3 DNA reads TGTGCCAGCAGCCCTCTAGTGCTGGGCTATGGCTACACCTTC. Residues: CASSPLVLGYGYTF. The V and J genes are TRBV27 and TRBJ1-2, with D uncertain. Germline V gives CDR1 MNHEY, CDR2 SMNVEV (reference sequence). V lost 6 bases and J lost 4, with 15 bases in between. The CDR3 consists of 14 residues.

The rearrangement joins TRBV18 to TRBJ2-5; 12 positions agree with TRBD2. After removal of 0 bases from V and 1 base from J, the junction contained 0 bases not matched to a gene. Germline lookup yields CDR1 KGHSH and CDR2 LQKENI. The CDR3 length is 16 residues. Here the CDR3 reads CASSPPTSGGQETQYF. DNA for the CDR3: TGTGCCAGCTCACCACCGACTAGCGGGGGCCAAGAGACCCAGTACTTC.

CDR3: CASSLGTGVTEAFF. In nucleotides, the CDR3 is TGTGCCAGCAGCTTAGGGACAGGGGTGACTGAAGCTTTCTTT. The chain combines TRBV7-9 with TRBJ1-1; 9 bases are shared with TRBD1. Germline V gives CDR1 SEHNR, CDR2 FQNEAQ (reference sequence). The CDR3 sequence is 14 residues long. V trimming: 1 base; J trimming: 5 bases; junction bases outside the gene matches: 2.

The chain is built from TRBV7-6 and TRBJ2-1; 13 bases agree with TRBD2. The CDR3 runs to 18 residues. The V gene end was trimmed by 1 base and the J gene end by 7 bases; junction bases not matched to a gene: 10. Germline loops: CDR1 SGHVS, CDR2 FNYEAQ. The chain's CDR3 is CASSLEVRTSGRENEQFF. Written as DNA, the CDR3 is TGTGCCAGCAGCTTAGAAGTGCGGACTAGCGGGAGAGAGAATGAGCAGTTCTTC. Looking up the rest from reference TRBV7-6 and TRBJ2-1 gives the full variable domain: GAGVSQSPRYKVTKRGQDVALRCDPISGHVSLYWYRQALGQGPEFLTYFNYEAQQDKSGLPNDRFSAERPEGSISTLTIQRTEQRDSAMYRCASSLEVRTSGRENEQFFGPGTRLTVL.

This chain joins TRBV2 and TRBJ1-2; 7 bases are a match to TRBD1. The ends lost 5 bases at V and 3 bases at J; junction bases unmatched: 9. The CDR3 is 15 residues long. The V gene's germline CDR1 is SNHLY and CDR2 FYNNEI. DNA for the CDR3: TGTGCCAGCAGTCACACTACAGGGGCCTACTATGGCTACACCTTC. Protein sequence: CASSHTTGAYYGYTF.

The chain uses TRBV6-1 and TRBJ1-2; no firm D call. The V and J ends lost 3 bases and 6 bases respectively, with 11 bases between them. Germline V lookup: CDR1 MNHNS, CDR2 SASEGT. This CDR3 contains 13 residues. CDR3 loop: CASSDPLTDGYTF. In nucleotides, the CDR3 is TGTGCCAGCAGTGACCCGCTCACAGATGGCTACACCTTC.

CDR3 loop: CASSPSNGDCRNTEAFF. DNA of the CDR3: TGTGCCAGCAGTCCATCAAACGGGGACTGCCGGAACACTGAAGCTTTCTTT. This chain joins TRBV6-2 or TRBV6-3 and TRBJ1-1; TRBD1 is a possible D gene (5 bases). Trimming took off 5 bases at V and 1 base at J, with 20 bases between the two ends. The germline V gene has CDR1 MNHEY and CDR2 SVGEGT. There are 17 residues in the CDR3.

The V gene is TRBV6-5, the J gene TRBJ1-2; D is possibly TRBD1 (5 bases). The V end was cut by 7 bases, the J end by 8 bases, with 23 bases between. The CDR3 runs 15 residues. CDR1 MNHEY and CDR2 SVGAGI come from the germline V gene. The CDR3 coding sequence is TGTGCCAGCACCAAGGTGACGGGCACCCAGGGAGGCTACACCTTC. Amino acid sequence: CASTKVTGTQGGYTF.

The chain employs TRBV15 and TRBJ2-1; TRBD2 aligns across 10 bases. This CDR3 spans 17 amino acids. V shed 3 bases, J shed 2 bases, and the junction held 7 bases outside the gene matches. Germline V gene data show CDR1 as LNHNV and CDR2 as YYDKDF (reference sequence). This CDR3 reads CATSRLAAGGPYNEQFF. The DNA of the CDR3 is TGTGCCACCAGCAGGTTAGCAGCGGGAGGGCCCTACAATGAGCAGTTCTTC.

The CDR3 coding sequence is TGTGCCAGCAGCCCCGTGAGGGGACCCCAAGAGACCCAGTACTTC. It yields the protein CASSPVRGPQETQYF. The rearrangement joins TRBV27 to TRBJ2-5; either TRBD1 or TRBD2 may fit D (5 bases each). The CDR3 is 15 amino acids. Germline V gene sequence: CDR1 MNHEY, CDR2 SMNVEV (reference sequence). The germline V and J ends were trimmed by 6 bases and 1 base, with 15 bases remaining between them.

CDR3 in amino acids: CASSSPTETYEQYF. The CDR3 region has the DNA TGTGCCAGCAGCTCCCCGACAGAAACCTACGAGCAGTACTTC. V usage is TRBV7-2 and J usage is TRBJ2-7, with a possible D match to TRBD1 (5 bases). Per the germline V gene, CDR1 is SGHTA and CDR2 is FQGNSA. This CDR3 is built from 14 residues. V dropped 4 bases and J dropped 2 bases, with 12 bases sitting between them.